These 21 T cell receptor beta chains originate from one sample sequenced in a study of regulatory T cells in long-lasting Graves disease. Time point in this sample: persistent/refractory GD, antithyroid drugs over 5 years with positive TRAb. TCR sequences were obtained from RNA taken from PBMCs. Relying on iRepertoire HTBI primers and Arm-PCR of CDR3 regions, the team built TCR beta libraries. TCRdb fed the multiplex PCR reads into MiXCR, producing one record per CDR3 protein. The sample consists of some 280,000 distinct CDR3 sequences, more than 20% of them appearing once. The sequencing used peripheral blood mononuclear cells (PBMCs), collected when the disease was refractory, from a patient treated with antithyroid drugs. These TCRs come from a female donor with Graves disease.

This clonotype has a count of ten or more. The genes are TRBV6-9 and TRBJ2-1, with D unresolved. Germline-derived CDR1 and CDR2 are MNHGY and SVAAGI. This CDR3 region has 14 residues. V gave up 3 bases and J gave up 15 bases, with 21 bases separating them. This chain's CDR3 is CASSYGDSSTVAFF. As DNA, the CDR3 is TGTGCCAGCAGTTACGGTGATTCGAGTACAGTAGCGTTCTTC.

V and J are TRBV19 and TRBJ1-1; 8 bases align to TRBD1. J lost 3 bases, V lost 5 bases, and 14 bases had no gene match. The germline V gene has CDR1 LNHDA and CDR2 SQIVND (reference sequence). This CDR3 comprises 17 residues. CDR3 region: CASSLTGTGSVDTEAFF. In nucleotides, the CDR3 is TGTGCCAGTAGTCTGACCGGGACAGGCTCGGTAGACACTGAAGCTTTCTTT.

This chain joins TRBV7-8 and TRBJ2-3; TRBD2 matches 10 bases. Per germline, CDR1 SGHVS and CDR2 FQNEAQ. Trimming cost V 5 bases and J 1 base; bases outside gene matches: 3. This CDR3 region has 15 residues. CDR3 nucleotide sequence: TGTGCCAGCAGCGCGACTAGCGGGCGCACAGATACGCAGTATTTT. As protein: CASSATSGRTDTQYF.

Many counts were recorded for this clonotype. The J gene is TRBJ2-2, the V gene TRBV6-1; 8 bases map to TRBD2. With V trimmed by 10 bases and J by 8 bases, 12 bases remained unmatched. The CDR3 runs 14 residues. Per germline, CDR1 MNHNS and CDR2 SASEGT. DNA for the CDR3: TGTGCCATCCTGTCGACTAGCGCTAAAGGGGAGCTGTTTTTT. Translated, it gives CAILSTSAKGELFF.

This clonotype was counted ten times or more. The genes are TRBV27 and TRBJ2-4, with 13 bases fitting TRBD2. The CDR3 totals 18 residues. Trimming at V came to 5 bases and at J to 3 bases, leaving 10 bases not matched to a gene. Germline CDR1 and CDR2: MNHEY and SMNVEV (reference sequence). The CDR3 DNA follows: TGTGCCAGCAGTCTGGGACTAGCGGGGCTAGGGGGCAAAAACATTCAGTACTTC. Translating gives CASSLGLAGLGGKNIQYF.

This clonotype occurred a few times. A read error is possible here, since a much larger clone lies one base away. V is TRBV11-2 and J is TRBJ1-4; D is perhaps TRBD1 (5 bases). This CDR3 has 16 residues. Germline values: CDR1 SGHAT, CDR2 FQNNGV. The CDR3 region is CAGSADGGYRDEKLFF. The DNA of the CDR3 is TGTGCCGGCAGCGCCGACGGGGGGTATCGGGATGAAAAACTGTTTTTT. Drawing the rest from reference TRBV11-2 and TRBJ1-4, the complete variable domain is EAGVAQSPRYKIIEKRQSVAFWCNPISGHATLYWYQQILGQGPKLLIQFQNNGVVDDSQLPKDRFSAERLKGVDSTLKIQPAKLEDSAVYLCAGSADGGYRDEKLFFGSGTQLSVL.

This clonotype was observed at least ten times. The genes are TRBV28 and TRBJ1-2, with D maybe TRBD1 (5 bases). Germline lookup yields CDR1 MDHEN and CDR2 SYDVKM. V was shortened by 6 bases and J by 5 bases, with 13 bases between the two germline ends. The CDR3 has 13 amino acids. The DNA for the CDR3 is TGTGCCAGCAGCCAAGGCGGGGGGTATGGCTACACCTTC. It encodes CASSQGGGYGYTF.

This clonotype was recorded a few times. The chain recombines TRBV15 with TRBJ2-5; 7 bases fit TRBD1. V dropped 2 bases and J dropped 3; count of bases not matched to a gene: 15. The CDR3 is 18 amino acids. In germline, CDR1 is LNHNV, CDR2 YYDKDF (reference sequence). This chain's CDR3 is CATSRSGAGTDKKETQYF. The CDR3 bases are TGTGCCACCAGCAGATCTGGAGCCGGGACAGATAAAAAAGAGACCCAGTACTTC.

The rearrangement links TRBV20-1 to TRBJ2-5; 10 nucleotides agree with TRBD2. The CDR3 runs 16 residues. Germline CDR1 and CDR2: DFQATT and SNEGSKA (reference sequence). V was clipped by 3 bases and J by 1 base; unmatched bases: 8. CDR3 amino acids: CSARLPSGGFQETQYF. CDR3 nucleotides: TGCAGTGCTAGGCTCCCTAGCGGGGGTTTCCAAGAGACCCAGTACTTC.

This clonotype was recorded a few times. The chain joins TRBV15 to TRBJ1-2, with D hard to call. The CDR3 extends over 13 amino acids. Germline V gene data show CDR1 as LNHNV and CDR2 as YYDKDF (reference sequence). The ends were cut back, 0 bases at V and 10 bases at J, with 12 bases in the middle. DNA for the CDR3: TGTGCCACCAGCAGAGATCGGATCGCGGACTACACCTTC. The encoded protein is CATSRDRIADYTF.

This clonotype was seen repeatedly, ten times or more. The chain is built from TRBV11-2 and TRBJ1-1; TRBD1 matches 10 bases. V gave up 3 bases and J gave up 4 bases; unmatched junction bases: 2. CDR1 is SGHAT, CDR2 FQNNGV, per germline. This CDR3 contains 14 residues. Here the CDR3 reads CASSFWTGGTEAFF. The CDR3 DNA reads TGTGCCAGCAGCTTCTGGACAGGGGGCACTGAAGCTTTCTTT.

The chain is built from TRBV10-3 and TRBJ1-6; 7 positions match TRBD1. V shed 0 bases, J shed 6 bases, and the junction held 2 bases outside the gene matches. Germline V lookup: CDR1 ENHRY, CDR2 SYGVKD. The CDR3 spans 15 residues. CDR3 coding DNA: TGTGCCATCAGTGAGTCCGGGACAGCTAATTCACCCCTCCACTTT. This codes for CAISESGTANSPLHF.

About this clonotype: A read error may produce the germline difference seen at one junction end. J is TRBJ2-1 and V is TRBV19, with a tentative D call TRBD2 (5 bases). The CDR3 is 15 residues long. Germline-derived CDR1 and CDR2 are LNHDA and SQIVND (reference sequence). CDR3 sequence reads: CASRIGLDPYNEQFF. The CDR3, as DNA: TGTGCCAGTAGAATAGGACTTGACCCCTACAATGAGCAGTTCTTC. Using reference TRBV19 and TRBJ2-1 for the parts outside the CDR3, the full variable domain is DGGITQSPKYLFRKEGQNVTLSCEQNLNHDAMYWYRQDPGQGLRLIYYSQIVNDFQKGDIAEGYSVSREKKESFPLTVTSAQKNPTAFYLCASRIGLDPYNEQFFGPGTRLTVL.

In its sample, this clonotype was seen many times. The chain recombines TRBV3-1 with TRBJ1-2; no firm D call. Per germline, CDR1 LGHDT and CDR2 YNNKEL (reference sequence). Trimming pared 1 base from V and 4 bases from J, leaving 7 bases between. The CDR3 spans 13 residues. CDR3 DNA: TGTGCCAGCAGCCAAGGTTCCCCCTATGGCTACACCTTC. This gives the protein CASSQGSPYGYTF.

This chain uses TRBV20-1 with TRBJ2-3, with no clear D. The germline CDR1 and CDR2 sequences are DFQATT and SNEGSKA (reference sequence). Trimming left V 4 bases short and J 6 bases short, with 14 bases between. There are 13 residues in the CDR3. The CDR3 nucleotides are TGCAGTGCTACCCGAGACCGGACCGATACGCAGTATTTT. Its protein product is CSATRDRTDTQYF.

This clonotype came up many times. The chain recombines TRBV18 with TRBJ1-1, with D perhaps matching TRBD1 (6 bases). Trimming pared 2 bases from V and 6 bases from J, leaving 13 bases between. Germline CDR1 KGHSH, CDR2 LQKENI. The CDR3 totals 14 residues. CDR3 residues: CASSPERGGAEAFF. The CDR3 bases are TGTGCCAGCTCACCAGAAAGGGGGGGAGCTGAAGCTTTCTTT.

This chain uses TRBV7-9 with TRBJ1-6, with D perhaps matching TRBD1 (5 bases). There are 15 residues in the CDR3. The germline V gene has CDR1 SEHNR and CDR2 FQNEAQ (reference sequence). Between the trimmed V and J ends, which lost 1 base and 8 bases, there was a span of 12 bases. The DNA for the CDR3 is TGTGCCAGCAGCTTAGTGACAGAAAATTATTCACCCCTCCACTTT. Amino acid sequence: CASSLVTENYSPLHF.

This chain connects TRBV30 to TRBJ1-2; 7 bases agree with TRBD1. The CDR3 length is 14 residues. With V trimmed by 2 bases and J by 4 bases, 7 bases remained unmatched. Looked up from germline, CDR1 is GTSNPN and CDR2 is SVGIG (reference sequence). In DNA, the CDR3 is TGTGCCTGGAGTATCCGACAGGGACTCTATGGCTACACCTTC. Translating gives CAWSIRQGLYGYTF.

The V and J genes are TRBV6-1 and TRBJ2-5; TRBD2 aligns across 7 bases. The V and J ends lost 6 bases and 1 base, in that order; junction bases with no gene match: 11. Germline CDR1 is MNHNS and CDR2 is SASEGT. The CDR3 length is 16 residues. CDR3 protein: CASSPSLAELQETQYF. In DNA, the CDR3 is TGTGCCAGCAGCCCCAGTCTAGCGGAGCTCCAAGAGACCCAGTACTTC.

The genes are TRBV19 and TRBJ1-5, with D hard to call. Germline V gives CDR1 LNHDA, CDR2 SQIVND (reference sequence). V was shortened by 4 bases and J by 2 bases, with 6 bases between the two germline ends. The CDR3 loop spans 13 amino acids. The DNA for the CDR3 is TGTGCCAGTAGTAACGGAGGCAATCAGCCCCAGCATTTT. Translating it yields CASSNGGNQPQHF.

The table lists this clonotype with many counts. The CDR3 is CASSLTGDYEQYF. CDR3 DNA: TGTGCCAGCAGCTTAACGGGTGATTACGAGCAGTACTTC. V and J are TRBV7-9 and TRBJ2-7; no clear D. Trimming removed 2 bases from V and 4 bases from J, with 9 bases in between. Germline V gene sequence: CDR1 SEHNR, CDR2 FQNEAQ (reference sequence). The length of the CDR3 is 13 residues.